The 22 T cell receptor beta chains listed next were all sequenced from one sample in a study of human T cells and chemical hapten exposure. Via MiXCR, TCRdb re-called the RACE reads, giving one row per CDR3 protein. The repertoire has roughly 380,000 distinct CDR3 sequences, approximately 5% of them found once; the top ten carry 2% to 2.5%. Sample time point: patch test 1, 2 weeks after DPC sensitization. Treatment noted: therapeutic diphenylcyclopropenone sensitization with weekly scalp DPC. The sample consisted of whole blood, taken in connection with sensitization to the hapten diphenylcyclopropenone (DPC). These receptors originate from a woman aged 45-65 years with alopecia areata. Some clones in this sample may be carry-over from other donors' samples.

This clonotype appeared a few times. The gene calls are TRBV10-2 and TRBJ2-7; D is unresolved. The CDR3 spans 15 residues. V dropped 6 bases and J dropped 0 bases, with 15 bases sitting between them. Germline V gene data show CDR1 as WSHSY and CDR2 as SAAADI. In DNA form, the CDR3 reads TGCGCCAGCAGGAAGGACGGCTCGAGCTCCTACGAGCAGTACTTC. Its translation is CASRKDGSSSYEQYF.

This clonotype was counted many times. The genes are TRBV7-9 and TRBJ2-6, with D possibly being TRBD1 (5 bases). The length of the CDR3 is 15 residues. CDR1 and CDR2 from the germline V gene are SEHNR and FQNEAQ (reference sequence). Between the trimmed V and J ends, which lost 6 bases and 4 bases, there was a span of 13 bases. The CDR3 bases are TGTGCCAGCAGGCTCGACAGTTCGGGGGCCAACGTCCTGACTTTC. This sequence encodes CASRLDSSGANVLTF.

The chain joins TRBV5-4 to TRBJ2-3; 9 nucleotides align to TRBD2. Germline CDR1 SGHNT, CDR2 YYREEE (reference sequence). This CDR3 region has 15 residues. With 0 bases clipped from V and 4 bases from J, the junction kept 3 bases outside the gene matches. CDR3: CASSLVAGASDTQYF. As DNA, the CDR3 is TGTGCCAGCAGCTTGGTAGCGGGGGCCTCAGATACGCAGTATTTT.

This clonotype showed up just a few times. The rearrangement uses TRBV4-2 and TRBJ2-6; 7 bases line up with TRBD1. This CDR3 is 16 amino acids long. Per the germline V gene, CDR1 is LGHNA and CDR2 is YNFKEQ. V shed 1 base and J 1 base; nucleotides not matched to a gene: 1. The CDR3 bases are TGTGCCAGCAGCCAAGCAGGGGGTTCTGGGGCCAACGTCCTGACTTTC. This encodes CASSQAGGSGANVLTF.

The rearrangement joins TRBV20-1 to TRBJ2-1; D possibly corresponds to TRBD2 (6 bases). Per the germline V gene, CDR1 is DFQATT and CDR2 is SNEGSKA (reference sequence). Trimming pared 6 bases from V and 6 bases from J, leaving 21 bases between. CDR3 length equals 15 residues. CDR3 DNA: TGCAGTGCCGGAGGAGGACTACCGGGATCCAATGAGCAGTTCTTC. Its protein product is CSAGGGLPGSNEQFF.

J is TRBJ1-6 and V is TRBV5-1, with D hard to call. This CDR3 has 14 residues. Trimming removed 0 bases from V and 5 bases from J, with 6 bases in between. CDR1 SGHRS and CDR2 YFSETQ come from the germline V gene. CDR3 protein: CASSLGDNNSPLHF. The CDR3 DNA is TGCGCCAGCAGCTTGGGGGATAATAATTCACCCCTCCACTTT. Full variable domain (rest looked up from reference TRBV5-1 and TRBJ1-6): KAGVTQTPRYLIKTRGQQVTLSCSPISGHRSVSWYQQTPGQGLQFLFEYFSETQRNKGNFPGRFSGRQFSNSRSEMNVSTLELGDSALYLCASSLGDNNSPLHFGNGTRLTVT.

This clonotype showed up many times. The rearrangement uses TRBV25-1 and TRBJ1-2; no firm D call. The CDR3 extends over 12 amino acids. The ends were cut back, 6 bases at V and 4 bases at J, with 9 bases in the middle. The V gene's germline CDR1 is MGHDK and CDR2 SYGVNS. The CDR3 DNA is TGTGCCAGCAGAGCGGCGGGCTATGGCTACACCTTC. It specifies CASRAAGYGYTF.

The V gene is TRBV20-1, the J gene TRBJ1-1, with 8 bases identical to TRBD1. Germline values: CDR1 DFQATT, CDR2 SNEGSKA (reference sequence). The V segment lost 3 bases and the J segment 7 bases; nucleotides outside the gene matches: 13. The CDR3 length is 15 residues. CDR3 bases: TGCAGTGCTAGGAACGACAGGGGTCGGGGGATTGAAGCTTTCTTT. Protein: CSARNDRGRGIEAFF.

This clonotype showed up just a few times. The chain joins TRBV6-2 or TRBV6-3 to TRBJ2-7; TRBD2 matches at 9 bases. This CDR3 is 17 amino acids long. V shed 2 bases, J shed 5 bases, and the junction held 13 bases outside the gene matches. The V gene's germline CDR1 is MNHEY and CDR2 SVGEGT. The CDR3, as DNA: TGTGCCAGCAGTTACCCAGAACGGCGGGAGGGCCACGACGAGCAGTACTTC. Its translation is CASSYPERREGHDEQYF.

This clonotype was found many times. The rearrangement links TRBV14 to TRBJ2-3, with TRBD2 identical over 11 bases. Germline lookup yields CDR1 SGHDN and CDR2 FVKESK. The CDR3 loop spans 15 amino acids. V was pared by 4 bases and J by 6 bases, with 6 bases of the junction left unmatched. The CDR3: CASSLAGGGPDTQYF. The DNA for the CDR3 is TGTGCCAGCAGCCTAGCGGGAGGGGGGCCGGATACGCAGTATTTT. The full variable domain, its missing parts supplied by reference TRBV14 and TRBJ2-3, is EAGVTQFPSHSVIEKGQTVTLRCDPISGHDNLYWYRRVMGKEIKFLLHFVKESKQDESGMPNNRFLAERTGGTYSTLKVQPAELEDSGVYFCASSLAGGGPDTQYFGPGTRLTVL.

This clonotype occurred a few times. The rearrangement joins TRBV28 to TRBJ2-7; 7 bases match TRBD1. J was trimmed by 0 bases and V by 5 bases; bases with no gene match: 13. CDR1 MDHEN and CDR2 SYDVKM come from the germline V gene. The CDR3 has 17 residues. CDR3 amino acids: CASSPPGGQVHSYEQYF. DNA for the CDR3: TGTGCCAGCAGTCCCCCCGGCGGACAGGTCCACTCCTACGAGCAGTACTTC. Filled out from reference TRBV28 and TRBJ2-7, the complete variable domain reads DVKVTQSSRYLVKRTGEKVFLECVQDMDHENMFWYRQDPGLGLRLIYFSYDVKMKEKGDIPEGYSVSREKKERFSLILESASTNQTSMYLCASSPPGGQVHSYEQYFGPGTRLTVT.

This clonotype was picked up many times. The chain joins TRBV29-1 to TRBJ2-5; 10 bases are shared with TRBD2. V lost 0 bases, J lost 0 bases, and 7 bases stayed unmatched. The CDR3 consists of 17 residues. Germline-derived CDR1 and CDR2 are SQVTM and ANQGSEA. The CDR3 DNA follows: TGCAGCGTTGAAGATCCACTAGCGGGACGGTACCAAGAGACCCAGTACTTC. The encoded protein is CSVEDPLAGRYQETQYF. Looking up the rest from reference TRBV29-1 and TRBJ2-5 gives the full variable domain: SAVISQKPSRDICQRGTSLTIQCQVDSQVTMMFWYRQQPGQSLTLIATANQGSEATYESGFVIDKFPISRPNLTFSTLTVSNMSPEDSSIYLCSVEDPLAGRYQETQYFGPGTRLLVL.

This chain connects TRBV7-9 to TRBJ2-4, with D unresolved. The CDR3 spans 13 residues. From germline, CDR1 is SEHNR and CDR2 FQNEAQ (reference sequence). The V gene lost 1 base and the J gene lost 8 bases, with 9 bases spanning the gap. CDR3 loop: CASSLGSEDIQYF. CDR3 in DNA: TGTGCCAGCAGCTTAGGGTCGGAAGACATTCAGTACTTC.

The rearrangement uses TRBV12-3 or TRBV12-4 and TRBJ2-1; D uncertain. The CDR3 runs to 14 residues. Trimming left V 6 bases short and J 6 bases short, with 15 bases between. The CDR3 sequence: CASRSTTGLNEQFF. The CDR3 nucleotides are TGTGCCAGCAGGTCTACTACCGGTCTCAATGAGCAGTTCTTC.

This clonotype was counted at least ten times. This chain uses TRBV7-8 with TRBJ2-2; D is uncertain. Germline V gene sequence: CDR1 SGHVS, CDR2 FQNEAQ. V shed 7 bases and J shed 5 bases, with 8 bases lying between them. CDR3 size: 12 residues. CDR3 in amino acids: CASTKLTGELFF. CDR3 nucleotide sequence: TGTGCCAGCACCAAACTGACCGGGGAGCTGTTTTTT.

This clonotype was seen repeatedly, ten times or more. The chain recombines TRBV24-1 with TRBJ2-1; the D gene is possibly TRBD2 (6 bases). Germline values: CDR1 KGHDR, CDR2 SFDVKD. Trimming took off 0 bases at V and 8 bases at J, with 13 bases between the two ends. The CDR3 extends over 15 amino acids. The CDR3 region has the DNA TGTGCCACCAGTGATTTGCCGTCGGGAGCGGATGAGCAGTTCTTC. Translation gives CATSDLPSGADEQFF.

This clonotype was counted between two and nine times. A read error may account for a junction end that differs from germline. The CDR3 region has the DNA TGTGCCAGCAGCATAGCTCCTAGCGGAGCCTACGAGCAGTACTTC. It specifies CASSIAPSGAYEQYF. This chain connects TRBV7-2 to TRBJ2-7, with 7 bases that match TRBD2. Germline loops: CDR1 SGHTA, CDR2 FQGNSA. The CDR3 runs 15 residues.

This clonotype was detected ten times or more. The genes are TRBV27 and TRBJ1-2; 12 nucleotides match TRBD1. Germline trimming cut 8 bases from V and 2 bases from J; bases unmatched to any gene: 0. Germline loops: CDR1 MNHEY, CDR2 SMNVEV (reference sequence). The CDR3 loop spans 13 amino acids. Here the CDR3 DNA reads TGTGCCAGCGGGACAGGGGGCAACTATGGCTACACCTTC. This translates into CASGTGGNYGYTF.

This clonotype was detected ten times or more. In DNA, the CDR3 is TGTGCCAGCAGCTCTCACAGGGTAGGGGCTTTCTTT. It codes for CASSSHRVGAFF. The chain recombines TRBV5-6 with TRBJ1-1, with a tentative D call TRBD1 (6 bases). V lost 3 bases to trimming and J lost 11 bases, with 14 bases between them. The CDR3 has 12 amino acids. CDR1 and CDR2 (germline): SGHDT, YYEEEE.

There are a few counts of this clonotype. V is TRBV4-3 and J is TRBJ2-6, with D uncertain. The CDR3 covers 17 residues. V shed 3 bases and J shed 0 bases, with 12 bases lying between them. Germline loops: CDR1 LGHNA, CDR2 YSLEER. The chain's CDR3 is CASSQAHFSSGANVLTF. In nucleotides, the CDR3 is TGCGCCAGCAGCCAGGCACATTTCAGCTCTGGGGCCAACGTCCTGACTTTC.

The J gene is TRBJ1-4, the V gene TRBV28; D is uncertain. Germline CDR1 and CDR2: MDHEN and SYDVKM. Trimming took 3 bases from V and 2 from J, leaving 10 bases between them. The CDR3 loop spans 15 amino acids. CDR3 sequence: CASSFERRTNEKLFF. CDR3 DNA: TGTGCCAGCAGTTTTGAAAGACGGACTAATGAAAAACTGTTTTTT.

This clonotype has ten or more counts. V and J are TRBV3-1 and TRBJ1-5, with D possibly being TRBD1 (5 bases). The CDR3 consists of 13 residues. The V and J ends lost 3 bases and 6 bases respectively, with 9 bases between them. Germline lookup yields CDR1 LGHDT and CDR2 YNNKEL (reference sequence). This CDR3 reads CASSHRAAQPQHF. The CDR3 coding sequence is TGTGCCAGCAGCCACAGGGCCGCTCAGCCCCAGCATTTT.